A selection of T cell receptor beta chains follows, all from one sample in a study of response to subunit inactivated influenza vaccine. Using its own MiXCR run on the RT-PCR reads, TCRdb lists one record per CDR3 protein. The sample has around 520,000 distinct CDR3 sequences, over 25% seen once. This material consisted of CD4+ T cells sorted from PBMCs, taken 5 to 6 days after vaccination. These receptors all come from a man in his forties or fifties who received an inactivated influenza vaccine. Both conserved end residues are part of each CDR3. D genes are given only for firm matches. Where a row states a size, it is once, few, many or the class of an expanded clone; other rows omit it.

j_call	clone_size	d_call	v_call	cdr3_nt	cdr3_aa
TRBJ1-1	.	.	TRBV29-1	TGCAGCGTTGCCCGGGGGAACACTGAAGCTTTCTTT	CSVARGNTEAFF
TRBJ2-2	.	TRBD2	TRBV5-1	TGCGCCAGCAGCCCGACTAGCATTCGGGCCGGGGAGCTGTTTTTT	CASSPTSIRAGELFF
TRBJ2-5	few	TRBD2	TRBV12-3/TRBV12-4	TGTGCCAGCAGCCCGGGACTACGCATCGGGACCCAGTACTTC	CASSPGLRIGTQYF
TRBJ2-2	.	.	TRBV20-1	TGCAGTGTTCCCGGAGGTAGTAGTACCGGGGAGCTGTTTTTT	CSVPGGSSTGELFF
TRBJ2-3	.	TRBD1	TRBV11-3	TGTGCCAGCAGCGCCGGGACAGGGGTTTCTGATACGCAGTATTTT	CASSAGTGVSDTQYF
TRBJ2-3	few	TRBD2	TRBV5-8	TGTGCCAGCAGCCCCGGGACTAGCGGGGGGGGCACAGATACGCAGTATTTT	CASSPGTSGGGTDTQYF
TRBJ2-3	.	.	TRBV14	TGTGCCAGCAGCCAATGGCGGGGGCCAACAGATACGCAGTATTTT	CASSQWRGPTDTQYF
TRBJ1-5	.	.	TRBV18	TGTGCCAGCTCACCGACAGGTTTCAATCAGCCCCAGCATTTT	CASSPTGFNQPQHF
TRBJ2-3	few	.	TRBV28	TGTGCCTCCGAGGGAGATACGCAGTATTTT	CASEGDTQYF
TRBJ2-5	few	.	TRBV7-2	TGTGCCAGCAGCAAGAAATCCATGGAGACCCAGTACTTC	CASSKKSMETQYF
TRBJ2-4	.	.	TRBV18	TGTGCCAGCTCACCACAGGGAGCCAAAAACATTCAGTACTTC	CASSPQGAKNIQYF
TRBJ2-2	.	.	TRBV3-1	TGTGCCAGCAGCCACCCCCAGGCCGGGGAGCTGTTTTTT	CASSHPQAGELFF
TRBJ2-1	many	.	TRBV24-1	TGTGCCACCAGTGGAACAGGATACAATGAGCAGTTCTTC	CATSGTGYNEQFF
TRBJ1-5	once	TRBD1	TRBV6-1	TGTGCCAGCGACAGGGCGGGAGGCAATCAGCCCCAGCATTTT	CASDRAGGNQPQHF
TRBJ2-1	.	.	TRBV24-1	TGTGCCACCAGTGATGTACAGGGTGATGATTCGAATGAGCAGTTCTTC	CATSDVQGDDSNEQFF
TRBJ2-7	.	TRBD2	TRBV5-1	TGCGCCAGCAGCGACCCTAGCGGGGGGGCCGGGTACGAGCAGTACTTC	CASSDPSGGAGYEQYF
TRBJ2-6	few	TRBD1	TRBV20-1	TGCAGTGCTAGATTGTCTTTGGGACAGCCTAACTCTGGGGCCAACGTCCTGACTTTC	CSARLSLGQPNSGANVLTF
TRBJ2-1	.	.	TRBV5-4	TGTGCCAGCAGCTTGTGGGAATCCTACAATGAGCAGTTCTTC	CASSLWESYNEQFF
TRBJ2-7	.	.	TRBV15	TGTGCCACCAGCAGCAGGAATTCCTACGAGCAGTACTTC	CATSSRNSYEQYF
TRBJ2-3	.	TRBD2	TRBV12-3/TRBV12-4	TGTGCCAGTGAACGGGCCACTAGCGGAGATACGCAGTATTTT	CASERATSGDTQYF
TRBJ1-6	many	.	TRBV6-5	TGTGCCAGCAGTTACACCTATAATTCACCCCTCCACTTT	CASSYTYNSPLHF
TRBJ2-7	once	.	TRBV29-1	TGCAGCGCGTCCGGGACACCCCAAGACGAGCAGTACTTC	CSASGTPQDEQYF
TRBJ2-2	few	TRBD2	TRBV20-1	TGCAGTGCTGGGAGGCGGCTAGCGGGCACCGGGGAGCTGTTTTTT	CSAGRRLAGTGELFF
TRBJ2-7	few	.	TRBV20-1	TGCAGTGCTAGACGCCAGGGGAATGGTTACGAGCAGTACTTC	CSARRQGNGYEQYF
TRBJ1-1	.	TRBD1	TRBV6-2/TRBV6-3	TGTGCCAGCAGTTCCTTCGGGACAGGGAACACTGAAGCTTTCTTT	CASSSFGTGNTEAFF
TRBJ2-4	few	.	TRBV29-1	TGCAGCGTTCGCTCCTCAGCCAAAAACATTCAGTACTTC	CSVRSSAKNIQYF
TRBJ2-1	.	.	TRBV10-3	TGTGCCATCAGCCCTGGGGGGGCAGGGGGCTACAATGAGCAGTTCTTC	CAISPGGAGGYNEQFF